This T cell receptor (beta chain) was retrieved from a study of T cells in Graves' hyperthyroidism and ophthalmopathy. Authors of the study amplified TCR beta CDR3 regions from RNA transcripts. The HTBI primer set drove a first-round RT-PCR of the TCR CDR3. TCRdb itself ran the multiplex PCR reads through MiXCR, one entry per CDR3 protein. The sample lists about half a million distinct CDR3 sequences, approximately 24% occurring once. This CDR3 is 14 amino acids long. The V end was cut by 2 bases, the J end by 10 bases, with 12 bases between. Germline V gene lookup returns CDR1 MNHEY and CDR2 SVGEGT. This clonotype was observed a few times.

This receptor was taken from a woman in her 30s with Graves' ophthalmopathy. The gene calls are TRBV6-2 or TRBV6-3 and TRBJ1-6; D is undetermined. Sequences were obtained from blood. The CDR3 loop reads CASSYDGEGSPLHF. The CDR3 DNA reads as TGTGCCAGCAGTTACGACGGAGAGGGATCACCCCTCCACTTT.